This is a list of T cell receptor beta chains from one sample in a study of immune cell composition in non-small cell lung cancer. Profiled with immunoSEQ multiplex PCR; TCRdb holds only in-frame clones, not every one. This table has 1,700 or so clones, over 70% appearing once. Sequenced: lung tumor tissue. Receptors were obtained from a human donor with non-small cell lung cancer. The CDR3 runs from the conserved cysteine through the conserved F or W. The D gene is left open where the match is weak. The listing skips clone size in some rows; elsewhere it reads once, few, many or a size class.

v_call	d_call	clone_size	j_call	cdr3_aa	cdr3_nt
TRBV4-3	TRBD2	NA	TRBJ2-2	CASSQAVGGEGTGELFF	TGCGCCAGCAGCCAAGCAGTGGGTGGGGAGGGCACCGGGGAGCTGTTTTTT
TRBV28	TRBD1	few	TRBJ1-1	CASSSPGQYMNTEAFF	TGTGCCAGCAGTTCTCCGGGACAGTACATGAACACTGAAGCTTTCTTT
TRBV4-1	TRBD2	NA	TRBJ2-3	CASSQGPGLAGETDTQYF	TGCGCCAGCAGCCAAGGGCCGGGGCTAGCGGGAGAAACAGATACGCAGTATTTT
TRBV29-1	TRBD1	NA	TRBJ1-3	CSVGVTGSHGNTIYF	TGCAGCGTGGGTGTGACAGGGTCTCATGGAAACACCATATATTTT
TRBV29-1	NA	NA	TRBJ2-7	CSVEKEGSGYEQYF	TGCAGCGTTGAAAAGGAAGGTAGCGGCTACGAGCAGTACTTC
TRBV7-2	NA	NA	TRBJ2-1	CASSLVRLINNEQFF	TGTGCCAGCAGCTTAGTTCGACTAATAAACAATGAGCAGTTCTTC
TRBV11-2	TRBD2	NA	TRBJ2-3	CASSFNMRELSTQYF	TGTGCCAGCAGCTTTAACATGCGGGAGTTAAGTACGCAGTATTTT
TRBV5-6	NA	once	TRBJ2-6	CASSLWGLGANVLTF	TGTGCCAGCAGCCTTTGGGGGCTTGGGGCCAACGTCCTGACTTTC
TRBV2	NA	NA	TRBJ2-7	CASKGISSYEQYF	TGTGCCAGCAAGGGGATAAGCTCCTACGAGCAGTACTTC
TRBV7-8	NA	once	TRBJ2-7	CASSSNYEQYF	TGTGCCAGCAGCAGCAACTACGAGCAGTACTTC
TRBV6-5	NA	NA	TRBJ2-1	CASSYSIRGNEQFF	TGTGCCAGCAGTTATTCCATTAGGGGCAATGAGCAGTTCTTC
TRBV10-3	TRBD1	once	TRBJ1-2	CAISAGTGRYGYTF	TGTGCCATCAGTGCCGGGACAGGGCGCTATGGCTACACCTTC
TRBV10-3	TRBD2	NA	TRBJ2-2	CAISAGLAGDTGELFF	TGTGCCATCAGCGCGGGACTAGCGGGAGACACCGGGGAGCTGTTTTTT
TRBV4-3	NA	NA	TRBJ1-1	CASSQGERNTEAFF	TGCGCCAGCAGCCAAGGGGAGAGGAACACTGAAGCTTTCTTT
TRBV7-2	NA	NA	TRBJ2-5	CASSLVTIQETQYF	TGTGCCAGCAGCTTAGTCACAATCCAAGAGACCCAGTACTTC
TRBV9	NA	NA	TRBJ1-1	CASSAGRETEAFF	TGTGCCAGCAGCGCCGGAAGGGAGACTGAAGCTTTCTTT
TRBV6-6	NA	NA	TRBJ2-2	CATTPFEGVNTGELFF	TGTGCCACGACTCCTTTTGAGGGAGTGAACACCGGGGAGCTGTTTTTT
TRBV27	NA	NA	TRBJ2-7	CASSFSRAYEQYF	TGTGCCAGCAGTTTCTCCAGGGCCTACGAGCAGTACTTC
TRBV4-1	NA	once	TRBJ2-6	CASSRGISSGANVLTF	TGCGCCAGCAGCAGGGGAATTTCCTCTGGGGCCAACGTCCTGACTTTC
TRBV4-1	NA	NA	TRBJ1-1	CASSQESGTPNTEAFF	TGCGCCAGCAGCCAAGAATCCGGGACACCGAACACTGAAGCTTTCTTT